This note documents a single T cell receptor beta chain sequence. Its antigen is still unknown. Profiling relied on immunoSEQ multiplex PCR, and the TCRdb table lists in-frame clones only, not all of them. The table lists 1.4 million to 1.5 million clones, roughly 95% of them singletons, with 0.95% to 1.5% in the top ten. The record originates from a study of shared clonotypes between healthy human individuals. Across the whole study: Ranging from 18 to 49 in age, donors were a couple of women and a few men.

Study-wide results and caveats: The study found lower generation probabilities in non-shared clonotypes than in those shared by all four donors.

The donors were adults (healthy and HIV-negative) with no recent acute infections or vaccinations. Into CD45RA+ naive and CD45RA-negative memory subsets, the CD4+ cells were split. The sequenced sample was naive CD4+ T cells sorted from blood. Documented subset: CD45RA+ positively selected. This clonotype originated in a man aged 30 to 45 in good health.

CDR3 sequence: CASSLGGTYSQETQYF. In DNA, the CDR3 is TGTGCCAGCAGCTTAGGGGGGACTTACAGCCAAGAGACCCAGTACTTC. This chain connects TRBV11-3 to TRBJ2-5, with D maybe TRBD2 (6 bases). V lost 1 base, J lost 1 base, and 13 bases lay in between. The CDR3 length is 16 residues. Per the germline V gene, CDR1 is SGHNT and CDR2 is YENEEA.